This passage covers 23 T cell receptor beta chains from one sample sequenced in a study of beta chain features in type 1 diabetes. The antigens of these receptors remain unknown. The entirety of the isolated RNA underwent reverse transcription, so expressed TCRB transcripts were sequenced. TCRdb's copy holds only in-frame clones and misses some; the assay was immunoSEQ multiplex PCR. The profile shows approximately 730,000 clones, roughly 13% of them singletons. Findings and limits, study-wide: When Type 1 diabetes patients were examined, their TCRB CDR3s proved moderately but significantly shorter in all four CD4+ subsets.

Specimen: naive CD4+ T cells from blood. The receptors shown here come from a man in his late teens or twenties with type 1 diabetes.

The CDR3: CASSSSGGVNYGYTF. CDR3 in DNA: TGTGCCAGCAGCTCCAGCGGAGGGGTAAACTATGGCTACACCTTC. The gene calls are TRBV7-2 and TRBJ1-2; TRBD1 might be the D (5 bases). Germline V CDR1 and CDR2: SGHTA, FQGNSA. The CDR3 is 15 amino acids. V was trimmed by 4 bases and J by 2 bases, leaving 14 bases between them.

This chain uses TRBV18 with TRBJ2-5; D not resolved. The CDR3 has 12 amino acids. Germline CDR1 and CDR2: KGHSH and LQKENI. V gave up 1 base and J gave up 4 bases, with 4 bases separating them. The CDR3 nucleotides read TGTGCCAGCTCACCACTCCCAGAGACCCAGTACTTC. It yields the protein CASSPLPETQYF.

The chain is built from TRBV30 and TRBJ2-5; the match to TRBD2 covers 14 bases. Looked up from germline, CDR1 is GTSNPN and CDR2 is SVGIG (reference sequence). V lost 6 bases and J lost 3; bases outside the gene matches: 6. This CDR3 has 15 residues. CDR3 DNA: TGTGCCTGTAGACCGGGACTAGCGGGGGAAGAGACCCAGTACTTC. Translation gives CACRPGLAGEETQYF. Complete variable domain (other parts from reference TRBV30 and TRBJ2-5): SQTIHQWPATLVQPVGSPLSLECTVEGTSNPNLYWYRQAAGRGLQLLFYSVGIGQISSEVPQNLSASRPQDRQFILSSKKLLLSDSGFYLCACRPGLAGEETQYFGPGTRLLVL.

The chain carries TRBV7-9 and TRBJ2-3, with 10 bases identical to TRBD2. The V and J ends lost 4 bases and 3 bases, in that order; junction bases with no gene match: 7. The CDR3 spans 16 residues. The germline V gene has CDR1 SEHNR and CDR2 FQNEAQ (reference sequence). CDR3 region: CASSSAGGPGTDTQYF. As DNA, the CDR3 is TGTGCCAGCAGCTCAGCGGGGGGGCCTGGTACAGATACGCAGTATTTT. The variable domain in full, with the rest retrieved from reference TRBV7-9 and TRBJ2-3, is DTGVSQNPRHKITKRGQNVTFRCDPISEHNRLYWYRQTLGQGPEFLTYFQNEAQLEKSRLLSDRFSAERPKGSFSTLEIQRTEQGDSAMYLCASSSAGGPGTDTQYFGPGTRLTVL.

In its sample, this clone was seen a few times. V and J are TRBV19 and TRBJ2-7; the D is unclear. The CDR3 has 17 residues. Looked up from germline, CDR1 is LNHDA and CDR2 is SQIVND (reference sequence). The V gene lost 3 bases and the J gene lost 1 base, with 19 bases spanning the gap. The CDR3 loop is CASSIRALAPESYEQYF. In DNA, the CDR3 is TGTGCCAGTAGTATTAGGGCCCTGGCCCCAGAGTCCTACGAGCAGTACTTC.

In this sample, this clone turned up a few times. This chain uses TRBV4-1 with TRBJ1-6; D remains unclear. Trimming removed 5 bases from V and 7 bases from J, with 9 bases in between. Per germline, CDR1 MGHRA and CDR2 YSYEKL. CDR3 length equals 13 residues. CDR3 sequence reads: CASSEKENSPLHF. CDR3 nucleotide sequence: TGCGCCAGCAGCGAAAAGGAGAATTCACCCCTCCACTTT.

The chain employs TRBV7-9 and TRBJ1-1; a possible D gene is TRBD1 (6 bases). Germline CDR1 SEHNR, CDR2 FQNEAQ (reference sequence). V was clipped by 5 bases and J by 0 bases, with 10 bases between them. The CDR3 loop spans 14 amino acids. The CDR3 protein is CASSRDTLNTEAFF. The CDR3 DNA reads TGTGCCAGCAGCAGGGACACCCTGAACACTGAAGCTTTCTTT.

The chain combines TRBV6-1 with TRBJ2-2; D remains unclear. Looked up from germline, CDR1 is MNHNS and CDR2 is SASEGT. The CDR3 loop spans 14 amino acids. The V gene lost 9 bases and the J gene lost 4 bases, with 15 bases spanning the gap. The CDR3 here is CASVGVGVTGELFF. CDR3 bases: TGTGCCAGTGTCGGAGTCGGCGTCACCGGGGAGCTGTTTTTT.

The J gene is TRBJ1-5, the V gene TRBV5-4; D possibly corresponds to TRBD1 (6 bases). Trimming pared 3 bases from V and 6 bases from J, leaving 10 bases between. This CDR3 is built from 13 residues. Germline V gives CDR1 SGHNT, CDR2 YYREEE (reference sequence). CDR3 DNA: TGTGCCAGCAGCTCACAGGGATCTCAGCCCCAGCATTTT. Translating gives CASSSQGSQPQHF. Full variable domain (remainder filled in from reference TRBV5-4 and TRBJ1-5): ETGVTQSPTHLIKTRGQQVTLRCSSQSGHNTVSWYQQALGQGPQFIFQYYREEENGRGNFPPRFSGLQFPNYSSELNVNALELDDSALYLCASSSQGSQPQHFGDGTRLSIL.

Here the CDR3 DNA reads TGTGCCAGCCGCCTCACCGGCACAGATACGCAGTATTTT. It codes for CASRLTGTDTQYF. V gene TRBV11-3 combines with J gene TRBJ2-3; D unclear. CDR1 is SGHNT and CDR2 is YENEEA in the germline V gene. The CDR3 spans 13 residues. The V end was cut by 8 bases, the J end by 1 base, with 10 bases between.

This clone was observed a handful of times. The rearrangement uses TRBV7-3 and TRBJ2-7; 8 bases are shared with TRBD1. Germline V gene data show CDR1 as SGHTA and CDR2 as FQGTGA. Germline trimming cut 5 bases from V and 6 bases from J; bases unmatched to any gene: 3. CDR3 size: 12 residues. The CDR3 reads CASSATGGEQYF. In DNA, the CDR3 is TGTGCCAGCAGCGCAACAGGGGGCGAGCAGTACTTC.

This clone was recorded a few times. The genes are TRBV9 and TRBJ2-1, with 7 bases fitting TRBD1. The germline CDR1 and CDR2 sequences are SGDLS and YYNGEE. Trimming cost V 3 bases and J 7 bases; bases outside gene matches: 10. The length of the CDR3 is 15 residues. The CDR3: CASSDFRGIQNEQFF. CDR3 in DNA: TGTGCCAGCAGCGACTTCAGGGGGATACAGAATGAGCAGTTCTTC.

This clone occurred a few times. The V call is TRBV2, the J call TRBJ2-3; 10 bases are a match to TRBD2. Germline assignment: CDR1 SNHLY and CDR2 FYNNEI. The CDR3 totals 16 residues. V gave up 4 bases and J gave up 1 base; unmatched junction bases: 5. The CDR3 DNA reads as TGTGCCAGCAGTGTCCCCGGGACTAGCGGCACAGATACGCAGTATTTT. Translated, it gives CASSVPGTSGTDTQYF.

V is TRBV5-4 and J is TRBJ1-1; D uncertain. The CDR3 sequence is 13 residues long. Trimming stripped 1 base from V and 2 bases from J, with 6 bases between. Germline CDR1 reads SGHNT; CDR2 reads YYREEE (reference sequence). The CDR3 sequence is CASSLSTNTEAFF. The DNA of the CDR3 is TGTGCCAGCAGCTTGTCAACTAACACTGAAGCTTTCTTT.

There are a few counts of this clone. J is TRBJ2-7 and V is TRBV27; D is possibly TRBD2 (6 bases). Germline lookup yields CDR1 MNHEY and CDR2 SMNVEV (reference sequence). The CDR3 extends over 15 amino acids. Trimming cost V 4 bases and J 7 bases, with 20 bases left between them. The DNA for the CDR3 is TGTGCCAGCAGTTCACCTCTGCGGGGCCCATGGGAGCAGTACTTC. This translates into CASSSPLRGPWEQYF.

The rearrangement joins TRBV6-6 to TRBJ2-7; TRBD1 aligns across 8 bases. CDR1 MNHNY and CDR2 SVGAGI come from the germline V gene (reference sequence). V lost 0 bases and J lost 3; bases outside the gene matches: 7. CDR3 length equals 16 residues. CDR3 nucleotide sequence: TGTGCCAGCAGTTACTCGAGTGGAGGACAGGGCTACGAGCAGTACTTC. Encoded protein: CASSYSSGGQGYEQYF.

The chain joins TRBV30 to TRBJ1-3; 7 bases fit TRBD1. The ends lost 3 bases at V and 4 bases at J; junction bases unmatched: 3. CDR1 GTSNPN and CDR2 SVGIG come from the germline V gene (reference sequence). This CDR3 has 13 amino acids. CDR3 coding DNA: TGTGCCTGGAGCCGAGGGGGCGGAAACACCATATATTTT. It translates to CAWSRGGGNTIYF.

V and J are TRBV12-5 and TRBJ1-2; no clear D. Germline V gives CDR1 LGHNT, CDR2 FRNRAP. V was trimmed by 1 base and J by 4 bases, leaving 10 bases between them. The CDR3 is made up of 14 amino acids. CDR3 DNA sequence: TGTGCTAGTGGTTTGGACAGATCCATCTATGGCTACACCTTC. This encodes CASGLDRSIYGYTF.

This sequence joins TRBV29-1 and TRBJ1-2; a weak D match, TRBD1 (5 bases). The CDR3 contains 14 residues. Germline CDR1 SQVTM, CDR2 ANQGSEA. With 0 bases removed from V and 3 bases from J, the gap between germline ends came to 11 bases. CDR3 sequence: CSVEDRGKDYGYTF. In nucleotides, the CDR3 is TGCAGCGTTGAAGATCGGGGGAAGGACTATGGCTACACCTTC.

This clone was seen more than once but under ten times. The chain is built from TRBV11-2 and TRBJ1-2; a possible D gene is TRBD1 (6 bases). The germline V gene has CDR1 SGHAT and CDR2 FQNNGV. V was trimmed by 4 bases and J by 3 bases, leaving 12 bases between them. This CDR3 comprises 14 residues. CDR3 nucleotides: TGTGCCAGCAGCTCGAGGGGGGCCGACTATGGCTACACCTTC. It codes for CASSSRGADYGYTF.

The chain is built from TRBV5-4 and TRBJ2-7, with 9 bases matching TRBD1. Germline V gene data show CDR1 as SGHNT and CDR2 as YYREEE (reference sequence). The CDR3 is 15 amino acids. The ends lost 4 bases at V and 2 bases at J; junction bases unmatched: 7. The CDR3 protein is CASSPRTGETYEQYF. The CDR3 DNA sequence: TGTGCCAGCAGCCCAAGGACAGGGGAAACCTACGAGCAGTACTTC.

The sample holds a few counts of this clone. V and J are TRBV28 and TRBJ2-5; D remains ambiguous. CDR3 length equals 11 residues. From germline, CDR1 is MDHEN and CDR2 SYDVKM. V was shortened by 3 bases and J by 5 bases, with 4 bases between the two germline ends. CDR3 sequence (DNA): TGTGCCAGCAGTTTTTCGGAGACCCAGTACTTC. Encoded protein: CASSFSETQYF.

The V gene is TRBV19, the J gene TRBJ2-2, with 14 bases that match TRBD2. With V trimmed by 5 bases and J by 5 bases, 7 bases remained unmatched. The germline CDR1 and CDR2 sequences are LNHDA and SQIVND (reference sequence). This CDR3 comprises 17 residues. CDR3 coding DNA: TGTGCCAGTAGTTACGGGACTAGCGGGGGTCTGACCGGGGAGCTGTTTTTT. It specifies CASSYGTSGGLTGELFF.